Shown below are 31 T cell receptor beta chains from a single sample sequenced in a study of neurological immune-mediated disorders. MiXCR, applied by TCRdb to the 5' RACE reads, yields one record per CDR3 protein. Here the sample spans tens of thousands of distinct CDR3 sequences, nearly 3.5% being singletons. Sequencing was performed on PBMCs. The receptors shown here come from a man in his forties with multiple sclerosis.

V gene TRBV30 combines with J gene TRBJ2-2; D gene ambiguous. The CDR3 runs 14 residues. V was pared by 0 bases and J by 0 bases, with 5 bases between. Germline CDR1 and CDR2: GTSNPN and SVGIG (reference sequence). The CDR3 region has the DNA TGTGCCTGGAGTGTACACACGAACACCGGGGAGCTGTTTTTT. Its protein product is CAWSVHTNTGELFF.

With respect to this clonotype: A much larger clone differs by one base, so this may be a read error. This chain links TRBV10-1 with TRBJ2-6, with D unclear. V shed 5 bases and J shed 4 bases, with 6 bases lying between them. The CDR3 extends over 13 amino acids. Germline V gives CDR1 WNHNN, CDR2 SYGVQD (reference sequence). CDR3 residues: CASSSKGANVLTF. CDR3 nucleotides: TGCGCCAGCAGTTCTAAGGGGGCCAACGTCCTGACTTTC.

The rearrangement links TRBV18 to TRBJ1-1; weak D call: TRBD1 (5 bases). Germline V gene data show CDR1 as KGHSH and CDR2 as LQKENI. Trimming removed 3 bases from V and 5 bases from J, with 16 bases in between. CDR3 size: 15 residues. CDR3 residues: CASSPVGHPGTEAFF. DNA of the CDR3: TGTGCCAGCTCACCGGTCGGACATCCGGGGACTGAAGCTTTCTTT.

At least ten counts were recorded for this clonotype. The chain has TRBV5-1 and TRBJ1-3, with a possible D match to TRBD1 (5 bases). Germline CDR1 is SGHRS and CDR2 is YFSETQ. The V and J ends lost 0 bases and 0 bases respectively, with 13 bases between them. The CDR3 spans 17 residues. CDR3 protein: CASSLAPSGDSGNTIYF. The CDR3 DNA follows: TGCGCCAGCAGCTTGGCTCCTTCGGGGGACTCTGGAAACACCATATATTTT.

Many counts were recorded for this clonotype. The chain recombines TRBV5-1 with TRBJ2-3; a possible D gene is TRBD2 (5 bases). The length of the CDR3 is 14 residues. Trimming took 4 bases from V and 2 from J, leaving 11 bases between them. Germline V CDR1 and CDR2: SGHRS, YFSETQ. Written as DNA, the CDR3 is TGCGCCAGCAGCGCGCGGGTCTTCACAGATACGCAGTATTTT. It yields the protein CASSARVFTDTQYF.

This clonotype was recorded many times. The V gene is TRBV4-1, the J gene TRBJ1-5, with a possible D match to TRBD1 (5 bases). CDR3 length equals 16 residues. Germline values: CDR1 MGHRA, CDR2 YSYEKL. Trimming took off 4 bases at V and 3 bases at J, with 16 bases between the two ends. The CDR3 DNA sequence: TGCGCCAGCAGCCCCGGTGGGGGAATGAACAATCAGCCCCAGCATTTT. It translates to CASSPGGGMNNQPQHF.

Ten or more counts support this clonotype. The chain links TRBV6-6 to TRBJ2-7; TRBD2 is a possible D gene (5 bases). The V gene's germline CDR1 is MNHNY and CDR2 SVGAGI (reference sequence). CDR3 length: 16 amino acids. The germline V and J ends were trimmed by 5 bases and 1 base, with 18 bases remaining between them. CDR3 in DNA: TGTGCCAGCAGTCAATCCATCCTCCTAGCTTCCTACGAGCAGTACTTC. Residues: CASSQSILLASYEQYF.

This clonotype appeared many times. The chain has TRBV5-1 and TRBJ1-1; 7 nucleotides agree with TRBD1. The CDR3 has 14 amino acids. Germline V lookup: CDR1 SGHRS, CDR2 YFSETQ. V trimming: 4 bases; J trimming: 1 base; junction bases outside the gene matches: 4. The CDR3 sequence: CASSEQGTNTEAFF. The CDR3 nucleotides are TGCGCCAGCAGCGAACAGGGGACGAACACTGAAGCTTTCTTT.

This clonotype was seen ten or more times. V is TRBV7-9 and J is TRBJ1-3; 9 nucleotides match TRBD1. The V segment lost 5 bases and the J segment 0 bases; nucleotides outside the gene matches: 5. CDR1 and CDR2 from the germline V gene are SEHNR and FQNEAQ (reference sequence). The CDR3 totals 16 residues. Here the CDR3 DNA reads TGTGCCAGCAGCCCAGGGACAGGGAACTCTGGAAACACCATATATTTT. Amino acid sequence: CASSPGTGNSGNTIYF.

This clonotype was picked up many times. This rearrangement joins TRBV5-5 to TRBJ2-7; 13 bases line up with TRBD2. The CDR3 runs to 19 residues. Unmatched junction bases numbered 18, after V lost 2 bases and J lost 7 bases. Germline loops: CDR1 SGHKS, CDR2 YYEKEE (reference sequence). For the CDR3, the DNA is TGTGCCAGCAGCTTTGTTTTCGGGACTAGCGGGAAACTCTCGGGGGAGCAGTACTTC. Translating gives CASSFVFGTSGKLSGEQYF.

This clonotype was counted ten times or more. The genes are TRBV11-1 and TRBJ2-7; 9 bases are shared with TRBD2. The germline V gene encodes CDR1 SGHAT and CDR2 FQDESV (reference sequence). This CDR3 is built from 14 residues. The V segment lost 4 bases and the J segment 10 bases; nucleotides outside the gene matches: 11. CDR3 region: CASSSTTSGALQYF. In DNA form, the CDR3 reads TGTGCCAGCAGCTCCACGACTAGCGGAGCGCTCCAGTACTTC.

This clonotype appeared a few times. With a much larger clone just one base away, this may be a read error. The rearrangement joins TRBV11-2 to TRBJ1-5; D is unclear. Per the germline V gene, CDR1 is SGHAT and CDR2 is FQNNGV. This CDR3 comprises 14 residues. The V end lost 1 base, the J end lost 0 bases, and 4 bases lay between the germline ends. As DNA, the CDR3 is TGTGCCAGCAGCTTAGGCACTAGCAATCAGCCCCAGCATTTT. Amino acid sequence: CASSLGTSNQPQHF.

There are many counts of this clonotype. The V and J genes are TRBV29-1 and TRBJ2-3; either TRBD1 or TRBD2 may fit D (5 bases each). The length of the CDR3 is 14 residues. V dropped 4 bases and J dropped 1 base, with 12 bases sitting between them. CDR1 SQVTM and CDR2 ANQGSEA come from the germline V gene. The CDR3 DNA sequence: TGCAGCGTTGGTGTCCAGGGACGCACAGATACGCAGTATTTT. Translating gives CSVGVQGRTDTQYF.

This clonotype was recorded at least ten times. The V gene is TRBV20-1, the J gene TRBJ2-7, with D unresolved. The CDR3 has 11 residues. The ends were cut back, 2 bases at V and 4 bases at J, with 6 bases in the middle. The V gene's germline CDR1 is DFQATT and CDR2 SNEGSKA (reference sequence). The CDR3 protein is CSARFGYEQYF. CDR3 nucleotide sequence: TGCAGTGCTAGATTCGGGTACGAGCAGTACTTC.

This clonotype was detected ten times or more. The genes are TRBV7-7 and TRBJ2-3; D unresolved. The V and J ends lost 1 base and 5 bases respectively, with 7 bases between them. This CDR3 is 13 amino acids long. Per germline, CDR1 SSHAT and CDR2 FNYEAQ (reference sequence). This CDR3 reads CASSLVWGDTQYF. The CDR3 bases are TGTGCCAGCAGCTTAGTTTGGGGAGATACGCAGTATTTT.

Concerning this clonotype: This may be a read error: a much more frequent sequence differs by one nucleotide. The chain combines TRBV5-1 with TRBJ2-3; D might be TRBD1 (6 bases). In germline, CDR1 is SGHRS, CDR2 YFSETQ. The CDR3 loop spans 15 amino acids. CDR3 DNA: TGCGCCAACAGCTTGGTGGACAGCCGCACAGATACGCAGTATTTT. Its translation is CANSLVDSRTDTQYF.

Ten or more counts support this clonotype. The rearrangement links TRBV3-1 to TRBJ2-6; D not certain. From germline, CDR1 is LGHDT and CDR2 YNNKEL (reference sequence). The V end was cut by 0 bases, the J end by 5 bases, with 8 bases between. The CDR3 runs to 15 residues. CDR3 in DNA: TGTGCCAGCAGCCAAGAAACTGCCAGGGCCAACGTCCTGACTTTC. Its protein is CASSQETARANVLTF.

This clonotype was observed at least ten times. This chain joins TRBV5-1 and TRBJ2-1, with D unresolved. The germline V gene has CDR1 SGHRS and CDR2 YFSETQ. CDR3 length: 12 amino acids. Trimming removed 0 bases at V and 8 bases at J, with 6 bases between. The chain's CDR3 is CASSLVGDEQFF. DNA for the CDR3: TGCGCCAGCAGCTTGGTGGGTGATGAGCAGTTCTTC.

This clonotype was counted ten times or more. The chain combines TRBV3-1 with TRBJ2-5; D call uncertain. CDR1 is LGHDT and CDR2 is YNNKEL in the germline V gene (reference sequence). The CDR3 spans 13 residues. Trimming removed 0 bases at V and 3 bases at J, with 5 bases between. CDR3 sequence (DNA): TGTGCCAGCAGCCAAGAGTCTAAAGAGACCCAGTACTTC. It encodes CASSQESKETQYF.

This clonotype was counted at least ten times. This rearrangement joins TRBV5-1 to TRBJ2-5, with 9 positions matching TRBD2. Germline V gene sequence: CDR1 SGHRS, CDR2 YFSETQ. With 4 bases clipped from V and 3 bases from J, the junction kept 10 bases outside the gene matches. The CDR3 has 16 amino acids. The DNA for the CDR3 is TGCGCCAGCAGCCCTGGTGCGGGAGGGACGGAAGAGACCCAGTACTTC. The encoded protein is CASSPGAGGTEETQYF.

Ten or more counts support this clonotype. CDR3 DNA: TGTGCCAGCAGCTTGGCCGATACGGGGACAGGGTTATATACGCAGTATTTT. Protein product: CASSLADTGTGLYTQYF. The chain uses TRBV5-5 and TRBJ2-3; 9 bases line up with TRBD1. Looked up from germline, CDR1 is SGHKS and CDR2 is YYEKEE (reference sequence). Trimming took 0 bases from V and 7 from J; bases not matched to a gene: 12. The CDR3 runs to 17 residues.

There are many counts of this clonotype. The chain joins TRBV6-1 to TRBJ2-7; TRBD1 matches at 8 bases. CDR1 and CDR2 (germline): MNHNS, SASEGT. With 8 bases clipped from V and 4 bases from J, the junction kept 4 bases outside the gene matches. The CDR3 length is 12 residues. CDR3 nucleotides: TGTGCCAGCGGGGACAGGAGATACGAGCAGTACTTC. This translates into CASGDRRYEQYF.

This clonotype was found many times. The chain combines TRBV7-9 with TRBJ2-1; 13 bases fit TRBD2. The germline V gene encodes CDR1 SEHNR and CDR2 FQNEAQ (reference sequence). This CDR3 is built from 19 residues. The V gene end was trimmed by 5 bases and the J gene end by 1 base; junction bases not matched to a gene: 11. The CDR3 DNA reads as TGTGCCAGCAGCCCGCGGACTAGCGGGAGCCCCTGGTCCTACAATGAGCAGTTCTTC. Its protein product is CASSPRTSGSPWSYNEQFF.

This clonotype was observed at least ten times. The chain has TRBV20-1 and TRBJ1-1, with D maybe TRBD1 (5 bases). Deletions cut 2 bases from V and 0 bases from J, with 7 bases between. This CDR3 is 13 amino acids long. CDR1 is DFQATT and CDR2 is SNEGSKA in the germline V gene (reference sequence). CDR3 region: CSARQDMNTEAFF. In nucleotides, the CDR3 is TGCAGTGCTAGACAGGACATGAACACTGAAGCTTTCTTT.

This clonotype was recorded at least ten times. The V and J genes are TRBV29-1 and TRBJ2-1; D remains unclear. This CDR3 has 15 amino acids. V lost 0 bases, J lost 0 bases, and 9 bases lay in between. Germline CDR1 and CDR2: SQVTM and ANQGSEA. In DNA form, the CDR3 reads TGCAGCGTTGAAGAACGGTTCCGCTCCTACAATGAGCAGTTCTTC. Its translation: CSVEERFRSYNEQFF.

There are many counts of this clonotype. The chain couples TRBV12-3 or TRBV12-4 to TRBJ2-2; 10 bases are a match to TRBD2. The CDR3 is made up of 15 amino acids. The V segment lost 4 bases and the J segment 3 bases; nucleotides outside the gene matches: 2. The CDR3 is CASSSTSGYTGELFF. DNA for the CDR3: TGTGCCAGCAGTTCGACTAGCGGGTACACCGGGGAGCTGTTTTTT.

Many counts were recorded for this clonotype. The chain employs TRBV10-3 and TRBJ2-5; D may match TRBD1 or TRBD2 (5 bases each). The germline V gene encodes CDR1 ENHRY and CDR2 SYGVKD. The CDR3 consists of 14 residues. Trimming pared 5 bases from V and 1 base from J, leaving 11 bases between. CDR3 in amino acids: CAISPGTLQETQYF. In nucleotides, the CDR3 is TGTGCCATCAGTCCCGGGACGCTCCAAGAGACCCAGTACTTC.

This clonotype showed up many times. The V call is TRBV5-5, the J call TRBJ2-3, with D unclear. Looked up from germline, CDR1 is SGHKS and CDR2 is YYEKEE (reference sequence). The CDR3 extends over 14 amino acids. V gave up 5 bases and J gave up 1 base, with 11 bases separating them. As DNA, the CDR3 is TGTGCCAGCAGGTTAACTGATGGCACAGATACGCAGTATTTT. Translating gives CASRLTDGTDTQYF.

At least ten counts were recorded for this clonotype. The chain joins TRBV7-9 to TRBJ2-2; unclear D gene. V lost 8 bases and J 6 bases, leaving 7 bases between the germline ends. This CDR3 has 11 residues. Per the germline V gene, CDR1 is SEHNR and CDR2 is FQNEAQ (reference sequence). CDR3 coding DNA: TGTGCCAGCTCTGGGGCCGGGGAGCTGTTTTTT. Protein product: CASSGAGELFF. Complete variable domain (other parts from reference TRBV7-9 and TRBJ2-2): DTGVSQNPRHKITKRGQNVTFRCDPISEHNRLYWYRQTLGQGPEFLTYFQNEAQLEKSRLLSDRFSAERPKGSFSTLEIQRTEQGDSAMYLCASSGAGELFFGEGSRLTVL.

This clonotype was seen a few times. This chain joins TRBV20-1 and TRBJ2-1; 10 nucleotides agree with TRBD1. Germline assignment: CDR1 DFQATT and CDR2 SNEGSKA (reference sequence). The CDR3 contains 15 residues. V lost 4 bases and J lost 6; bases outside the gene matches: 9. The CDR3, as DNA: TGCAGTGCTAACAGGGACAGGGGAGCCCCCAATGAGCAGTTCTTC. Its protein product is CSANRDRGAPNEQFF.

The chain employs TRBV20-1 and TRBJ2-7, with D uncertain. The germline gives CDR1 DFQATT, CDR2 SNEGSKA (reference sequence). This CDR3 has 11 residues. Trimming took off 1 base at V and 7 bases at J, with 8 bases between the two ends. CDR3 amino acids: CSARVPQEQYF. CDR3 nucleotides: TGCAGTGCTAGAGTTCCCCAAGAGCAGTACTTC.